These 7 T cell receptor beta chains came from one sample sequenced in a study of shared clonotypes between healthy human individuals. The method was immunoSEQ multiplex PCR; TCRdb's version includes in-frame clones alone and lacks a portion of them. The sample consists of approximately 2,000,000 clones, approximately 90% of them appearing once. Sequenced material: naive CD4+ T cells from PBMCs. Subset in this sample: CD45RA+ positively selected. The receptors derive from a man younger than 35 in good health. Some clones in this sample may be carry-over from other donors' samples.

Worth noting for this clone: The junction departs from germline at one end; a sequencing error may be responsible. This sequence joins TRBV6-6 and TRBJ1-5, with unresolved D. CDR3 length: 15 residues. Germline V lookup: CDR1 MNHNY, CDR2 SVGAGI (reference sequence). CDR3 in DNA: TGTGCCAGCAGTCACTCGGGAAATAGCAATCAGCCCCAGCATTTT. This gives the protein CASSHSGNSNQPQHF.

The chain links TRBV20-1 to TRBJ2-5; D gene ambiguous. The germline V gene encodes CDR1 DFQATT and CDR2 SNEGSKA (reference sequence). This CDR3 comprises 8 residues. The CDR3 coding sequence is TGCAGCCTTGGGACCCAGTACTTC. It specifies CSLGTQYF.

This chain uses TRBV6-1 with TRBJ1-5; no clear D gene. The CDR3 length is 15 residues. Looked up from germline, CDR1 is MNHNS and CDR2 is SASEGT. V shed 7 bases and J shed 7 bases, with 20 bases lying between them. CDR3 sequence: CASTAVLWERQPQHF. CDR3 sequence (DNA): TGTGCCAGCACTGCCGTACTTTGGGAGAGGCAGCCCCAGCATTTT.

This chain joins TRBV25-1 and TRBJ2-7, with D possibly matching TRBD1 (5 bases). The CDR3 is 12 residues long. Trimming pared 6 bases from V and 0 bases from J, leaving 6 bases between. Germline V gene sequence: CDR1 MGHDK, CDR2 SYGVNS. The CDR3 sequence: CASSDSSYEQYF. CDR3 sequence (DNA): TGTGCCAGCAGCGACAGCTCCTACGAGCAGTACTTC.

V gene TRBV28 combines with J gene TRBJ1-4, with 8 nucleotides matching TRBD1. There are 15 residues in the CDR3. Germline V gives CDR1 MDHEN, CDR2 SYDVKM. The V gene end was trimmed by 8 bases and the J gene end by 6 bases; junction bases not matched to a gene: 11. The CDR3 sequence is CASSRGGTGDEKLFF. CDR3 in DNA: TGTGCCAGCTCAAGGGGGGGGACAGGCGATGAAAAACTGTTTTTT. Together with reference TRBV28 and TRBJ1-4, the CDR3 gives the full variable domain: DVKVTQSSRYLVKRTGEKVFLECVQDMDHENMFWYRQDPGLGLRLIYFSYDVKMKEKGDIPEGYSVSREKKERFSLILESASTNQTSMYLCASSRGGTGDEKLFFGSGTQLSVL.

The chain recombines TRBV6-6 with TRBJ2-5; 10 nucleotides match TRBD2. Germline V gene data show CDR1 as MNHNY and CDR2 as SVGAGI (reference sequence). Germline trimming cut 7 bases from V and 4 bases from J; bases unmatched to any gene: 3. The CDR3 runs to 13 residues. The CDR3 DNA reads as TGTGCCAGCACCAGACTAGCGGGAGAGACCCAGTACTTC. Translated: CASTRLAGETQYF.

This chain connects TRBV30 to TRBJ1-4; D is unclear. The CDR3 is 11 amino acids. V was trimmed by 5 bases and J by 7 bases, leaving 8 bases between them. CDR1 is GTSNPN and CDR2 is SVGIG in the germline V gene (reference sequence). CDR3 residues: CAWQAREKLFF. DNA of the CDR3: TGTGCCTGGCAGGCCCGTGAAAAACTGTTTTTT.